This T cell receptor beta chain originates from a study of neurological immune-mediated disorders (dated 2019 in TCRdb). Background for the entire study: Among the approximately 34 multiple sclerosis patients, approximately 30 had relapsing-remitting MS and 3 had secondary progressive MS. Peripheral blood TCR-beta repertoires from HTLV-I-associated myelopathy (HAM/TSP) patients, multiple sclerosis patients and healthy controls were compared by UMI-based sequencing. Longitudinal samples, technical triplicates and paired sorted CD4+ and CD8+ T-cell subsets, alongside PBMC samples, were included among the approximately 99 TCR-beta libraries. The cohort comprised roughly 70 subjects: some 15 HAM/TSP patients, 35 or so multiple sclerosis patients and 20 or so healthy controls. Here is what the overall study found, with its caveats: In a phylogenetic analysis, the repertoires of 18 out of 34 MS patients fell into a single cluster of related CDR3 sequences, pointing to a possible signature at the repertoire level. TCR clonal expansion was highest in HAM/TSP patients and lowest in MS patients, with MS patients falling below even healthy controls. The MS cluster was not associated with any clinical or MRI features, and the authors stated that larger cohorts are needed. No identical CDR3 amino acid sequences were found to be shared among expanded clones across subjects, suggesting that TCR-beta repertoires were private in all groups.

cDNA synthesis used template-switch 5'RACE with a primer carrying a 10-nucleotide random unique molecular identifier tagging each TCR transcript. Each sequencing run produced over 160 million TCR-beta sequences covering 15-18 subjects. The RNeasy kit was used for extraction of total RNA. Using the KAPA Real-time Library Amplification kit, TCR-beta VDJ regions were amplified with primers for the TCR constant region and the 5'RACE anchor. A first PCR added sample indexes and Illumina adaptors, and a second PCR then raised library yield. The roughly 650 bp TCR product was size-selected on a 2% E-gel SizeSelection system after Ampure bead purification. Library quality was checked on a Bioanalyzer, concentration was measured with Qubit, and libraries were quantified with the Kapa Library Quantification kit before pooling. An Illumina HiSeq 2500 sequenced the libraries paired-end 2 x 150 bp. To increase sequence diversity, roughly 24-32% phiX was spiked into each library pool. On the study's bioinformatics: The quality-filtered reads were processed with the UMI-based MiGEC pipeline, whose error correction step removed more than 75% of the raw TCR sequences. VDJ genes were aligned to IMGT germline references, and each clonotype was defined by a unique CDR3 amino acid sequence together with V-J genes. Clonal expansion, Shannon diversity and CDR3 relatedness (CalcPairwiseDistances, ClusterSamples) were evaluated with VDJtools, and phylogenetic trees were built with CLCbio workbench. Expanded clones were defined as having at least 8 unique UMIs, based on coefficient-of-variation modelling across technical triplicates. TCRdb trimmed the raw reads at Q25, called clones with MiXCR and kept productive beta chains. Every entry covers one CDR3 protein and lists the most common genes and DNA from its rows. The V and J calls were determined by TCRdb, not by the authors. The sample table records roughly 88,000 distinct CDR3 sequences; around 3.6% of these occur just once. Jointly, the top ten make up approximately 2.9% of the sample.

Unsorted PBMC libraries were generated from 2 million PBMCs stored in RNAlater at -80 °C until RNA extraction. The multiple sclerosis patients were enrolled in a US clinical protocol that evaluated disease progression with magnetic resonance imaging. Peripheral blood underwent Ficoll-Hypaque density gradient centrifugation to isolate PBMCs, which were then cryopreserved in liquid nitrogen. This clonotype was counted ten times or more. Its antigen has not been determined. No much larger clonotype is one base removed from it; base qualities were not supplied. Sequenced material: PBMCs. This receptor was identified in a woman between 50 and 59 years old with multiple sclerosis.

The CDR3 sequence is CASSLKWDFSEAFF. The DNA sequence is as follows: TGTGCCAGCAGCCTCAAGTGGGACTTTTCTGAAGCTTTCTTT. This receptor chain uses TRBV3-1 and TRBJ1-1; TRBD1 is perhaps the D gene, given 5 matching bases. Measured from the cysteine to the phenylalanine, the CDR3 is 14 residues long. Just the 42-base CDR3 DNA is kept, in frame starting at base 1. V is reduced by 4 bases and J by 6 bases, leaving a spacing of 15 bases between them. CDR1 and CDR2 are read off the germline V gene (reference sequence) as LGHDT and YNNKEL. The reference TRBV3-1 and TRBJ1-1 proteins fill in what lies around the CDR3, so the full variable domain reads DTAVSQTPKYLVTQMGNDKSIKCEQNLGHDTMYWYKQDSKKFLKIMFSYNNKELIINETVPNRFSPKSPDKAHLNLHINSLELGDSAVYFCASSLKWDFSEAFFGQGTRLTVV.